The entry below describes one T cell receptor beta chain. The data belong to a study of blood T cell repertoires in COVID-19. Looking at the study overall: Whether acute or convalescent, the COVID-19 samples came from the United States, Italy and Spain. Sources were T cells, B-cell-depleted T cells, or PBMCs; the material itself was cDNA or gDNA.

Original processing notes: Cell counts per sample came from amplifying reference gene primers. Sequenced by immunoSEQ multiplex PCR; TCRdb stores in-frame clones only, minus some. V, J and clone size derive from that table, while D and trimming were established from the DNA sequence. The sample records 340,000 or so clones, more than 70% being singletons. The CDR3 consists of 16 residues. Sequencing was done on a sample of peripheral blood. The sequence was collected from a man aged 30-40 years with active or convalescent COVID-19. The chain carries TRBV21-1 and TRBJ1-2; no check of the table's D call, TRBD1, against the DNA was made. TRBV21-1 is labeled a pseudogene. CDR3 sequence (DNA): TGTGCCAGCAGCAAAGGTCGGGACAGGAGGACGGAGGGCTACACCTTC. Its translation is CASSKGRDRRTEGYTF.